These 12 T cell receptor beta chains came from one sample sequenced in a study of blood T cell repertoires in COVID-19. Libraries were prepared by immunoSEQ multiplex PCR; TCRdb keeps only in-frame clonotypes and omits some of them. The sample has about 98,000 clones, approximately 92% seen once. Sequenced: peripheral blood. These receptors were taken from a man aged 18-30 years with acute or convalescent COVID-19.

J is TRBJ2-5 and V is TRBV24-1; 8 bases are a match to TRBD1. Germline-derived CDR1 and CDR2 are KGHDR and SFDVKD. There are 16 residues in the CDR3. J was trimmed by 0 bases and V by 2 bases; bases with no gene match: 4. This chain's CDR3 is CATSDSGTGYQETQYF. CDR3 DNA: TGTGCCACCAGTGATTCCGGGACAGGATACCAAGAGACCCAGTACTTC.

The rearrangement links TRBV6-5 to TRBJ1-5; the D gene is possibly TRBD1 (5 bases). V lost 6 bases and J lost 0, with 9 bases in between. CDR3 size: 14 residues. Per germline, CDR1 MNHEY and CDR2 SVGAGI. The CDR3 loop is CASRSGISNQPQHF. CDR3 bases: TGTGCCAGCAGGTCAGGGATTAGCAATCAGCCCCAGCATTTT.

The V gene is TRBV5-1, the J gene TRBJ2-5, with 7 nucleotides matching TRBD1. Germline CDR1 reads SGHRS; CDR2 reads YFSETQ. The CDR3 is 15 residues long. Unmatched junction bases numbered 7, after V lost 3 bases and J lost 2 bases. In nucleotides, the CDR3 is TGCGCCAGCAGCTCGAACCCGGGACAGCAAGAGACCCAGTACTTC. Its protein is CASSSNPGQQETQYF.

The gene calls are TRBV5-1 and TRBJ1-2, with 7 positions matching TRBD1. With V trimmed by 7 bases and J by 1 base, 7 bases remained unmatched. The CDR3 is 14 residues long. The germline V gene encodes CDR1 SGHRS and CDR2 YFSETQ. This CDR3 reads CASAIGTVNYGYTF. The CDR3 nucleotides are TGCGCCAGCGCGATCGGGACAGTTAACTATGGCTACACCTTC.

The V and J genes are TRBV24-1 and TRBJ2-3, with 7 bases aligning to TRBD2. The germline V gene has CDR1 KGHDR and CDR2 SFDVKD. The CDR3 runs 14 residues. The V and J ends lost 8 bases and 0 bases, in that order; junction bases with no gene match: 4. In DNA form, the CDR3 reads TGTGCCACCACCGCGGGGGATAGCACAGATACGCAGTATTTT. Translation: CATTAGDSTDTQYF.

Remarks on this clone: One end of the junction does not line up with germline, which may come from a read error. V is TRBV9 and J is TRBJ2-7, with D unclear. This CDR3 has 13 residues. Germline V lookup: CDR1 SGDLS, CDR2 YYNGEE. In DNA form, the CDR3 reads TGTGCCAGCAGCGTCTCGGTCTCCTCCGAGCAGTACTTC. Encoded protein: CASSVSVSSEQYF.

The chain employs TRBV2 and TRBJ2-6, with no clear D. Deletions cut 6 bases from V and 0 bases from J, with 6 bases between. The CDR3 covers 14 residues. Germline V gene data show CDR1 as SNHLY and CDR2 as FYNNEI. The CDR3 loop reads CASSPPSGANVLTF. The CDR3 DNA reads as TGTGCCAGCAGCCCTCCCTCTGGGGCCAACGTCCTGACTTTC.

The chain uses TRBV15 and TRBJ1-1; D may be TRBD1 (5 bases). CDR1 is LNHNV and CDR2 is YYDKDF in the germline V gene (reference sequence). This CDR3 region has 16 residues. V lost 1 base to trimming and J lost 3 bases, with 15 bases between them. The CDR3 DNA reads TGTGCCACCAGCAGAGGATATCCCGAAGGGGACACTGAAGCTTTCTTT. Translated: CATSRGYPEGDTEAFF.

V and J are TRBV11-3 and TRBJ2-1; TRBD2 matches at 9 bases. There are 15 residues in the CDR3. The V and J ends lost 0 bases and 6 bases, in that order; junction bases with no gene match: 3. Germline values: CDR1 SGHNT, CDR2 YENEEA. This chain's CDR3 is CASSLEIAGVNEQFF. CDR3 DNA: TGTGCCAGCAGCTTAGAAATAGCGGGGGTCAATGAGCAGTTCTTC.

V is TRBV24-1 and J is TRBJ1-5; TRBD1 is a possible D gene (5 bases). The CDR3 length is 13 residues. Germline V gene data show CDR1 as KGHDR and CDR2 as SFDVKD. The ends were cut back, 4 bases at V and 7 bases at J, with 10 bases in the middle. The CDR3 here is CATSDPGGQPQHF. The CDR3 DNA follows: TGTGCCACCAGTGACCCTGGGGGGCAGCCCCAGCATTTT.

The rearrangement links TRBV9 to TRBJ1-2; TRBD1 matches at 9 bases. The V and J ends lost 2 bases and 4 bases, in that order; junction bases with no gene match: 3. Germline V gives CDR1 SGDLS, CDR2 YYNGEE. The CDR3 covers 14 residues. The DNA for the CDR3 is TGTGCCAGCAGCGTTGACAGGGGGGGCTATGGCTACACCTTC. This translates into CASSVDRGGYGYTF. Using reference TRBV9 and TRBJ1-2 for the parts outside the CDR3, the full variable domain is DSGVTQTPKHLITATGQRVTLRCSPRSGDLSVYWYQQSLDQGLQFLIQYYNGEERAKGNILERFSAQQFPDLHSELNLSSLELGDSALYFCASSVDRGGYGYTFGSGTRLTVV.

The table lists this clone with a few counts. The chain has TRBV9 and TRBJ1-1; 9 nucleotides match TRBD1. Germline V lookup: CDR1 SGDLS, CDR2 YYNGEE. There are 15 residues in the CDR3. V gave up 3 bases and J gave up 4 bases; unmatched junction bases: 7. CDR3 sequence: CASSAHRDRVTEAFF. As DNA, the CDR3 is TGTGCCAGCAGCGCTCACCGGGACAGGGTCACTGAAGCTTTCTTT.